This TCR beta chain is drawn from a study of blood T cell repertoires in COVID-19. On the study more broadly: Samples of COVID-19 (acute and convalescent) were obtained from the United States, Italy and Spain.

Participants had their cohort set by participant-reported clinical history. Here immunoSEQ multiplex PCR was the method, and the copy in TCRdb shows in-frame clones only, minus some. The sample contains 250,000 to 400,000 clones, about 87% of which appear only once. As regards this clone: Other DNA sequences in the sample encode the same CDR3.

The CDR3 runs to 12 residues. Trimming stripped 1 base from V and 7 bases from J, with 7 bases between. Germline loops: CDR1 SGHTA, CDR2 FQGNSA. The sample was PBMCs or T cells enriched from blood (not recorded which). This receptor was identified in a woman under 40 who had recovered from COVID-19. The gene calls are TRBV7-2 and TRBJ1-1, with TRBD1 as a possible D gene (5 bases). CDR3 DNA: TGTGCCAGCAGCTTAGGGGGGGGTGAAGCTTTCTTT. Its translation is CASSLGGGEAFF.